This T cell receptor beta chain was sequenced for a study of cytomegalovirus exposure and HLA in healthy donors. Germline CDR1 and CDR2: MNHNS and SASEGT. The CDR3 runs 16 residues. J was trimmed by 0 bases and V by 4 bases; bases with no gene match: 6. Study-wide results and caveats: Most subjects had HLA-A and HLA-B alleles reportedly predicted accurately by TCR beta sequences. In vitro assays verified that three CMV-associated chains recognized CMV antigens specifically.

About this clone itself: Its target is not known.

PCR involved 60 Vbeta and 13 Jbeta primers. The repertoire was sequenced with immunoSEQ multiplex PCR; TCRdb's copy has only in-frame clones and lacks some. Of around 57,000 clones listed, about 90% were seen once; the top ten hold approximately 1.6%. The V and J genes are TRBV6-1 and TRBJ2-1; 7 nucleotides align to TRBD2. The sequenced sample was PBMCs. This clonotype originated in a man aged 30-40 years in good health and CMV-seropositive. The CDR3 DNA sequence: TGTGCCAGCAGTGCCATACTAGCGCACTCCTACAATGAGCAGTTCTTC. Its protein is CASSAILAHSYNEQFF.